Listed here are 28 T cell receptor beta chains from one sample, sequenced in a study of T cells in Graves' hyperthyroidism and ophthalmopathy. RNA transcripts were the template for amplifying TCR beta CDR3 regions. During a first-round RT-PCR of the TCR CDR3, the HTBI primer set was used. TCRdb re-derived calls from the multiplex PCR reads in MiXCR, one entry per CDR3 protein. The table has under 800,000 distinct CDR3 sequences, about 14% seen once. The source material was blood. The receptors stem from a woman aged 18-35 years with Graves' hyperthyroidism.

In this sample, this clonotype turned up many times. The chain has TRBV18 and TRBJ1-4; D not certain. V was trimmed by 2 bases and J by 8 bases, leaving 9 bases between them. This CDR3 spans 13 amino acids. Per germline, CDR1 KGHSH and CDR2 LQKENI. CDR3 loop: CASSPTNAEKLFF. DNA of the CDR3: TGTGCCAGCTCACCAACTAACGCAGAAAAACTGTTTTTT.

Points on this clonotype: It may be a read error: a sequence one base away is much more abundant. This chain links TRBV7-2 with TRBJ2-1; D call uncertain. V was trimmed by 0 bases and J by 7 bases, leaving 7 bases between them. The CDR3 runs to 13 residues. Germline V CDR1 and CDR2: SGHTA, FQGNSA. The CDR3 loop reads CASSLARVNEQFF. The CDR3 DNA reads TGTGCCAGCAGCTTAGCGCGAGTGAATGAGCAGTTCTTC.

This clonotype appeared many times. The chain carries TRBV5-8 and TRBJ1-2, with TRBD1 as a possible D gene (6 bases). Germline-derived CDR1 and CDR2 are SGHTS and YDEGEE. Trimming removed 2 bases at V and 2 bases at J, with 10 bases between. The CDR3 consists of 14 residues. In nucleotides, the CDR3 is TGTGCCAGCAGCTTTATGGACAGAAACTATGGCTACACCTTC. This gives the protein CASSFMDRNYGYTF. The full variable domain, in which reference TRBV5-8 and TRBJ1-2 provide the parts outside the CDR3, is EAGVTQSPTHLIKTRGQQATLRCSPISGHTSVYWYQQALGLGLQFLLWYDEGEERNRGNFPPRFSGRQFPNYSSELNVNALELEDSALYLCASSFMDRNYGYTFGSGTRLTVV.

The rearrangement uses TRBV2 and TRBJ2-2; 10 nucleotides match TRBD2. Germline loops: CDR1 SNHLY, CDR2 FYNNEI. The CDR3 covers 14 residues. The V and J ends lost 10 bases and 6 bases, in that order; junction bases with no gene match: 8. In nucleotides, the CDR3 is TGTGCCACCTCTAGCGGGAGTTTCGCCGGGGAGCTGTTTTTT. This codes for CATSSGSFAGELFF.

This clonotype was found many times. The rearrangement uses TRBV28 and TRBJ2-1; TRBD2 matches at 8 bases. The length of the CDR3 is 16 residues. J was trimmed by 7 bases and V by 5 bases; bases with no gene match: 13. The V gene's germline CDR1 is MDHEN and CDR2 SYDVKM. CDR3 loop: CASSPFEAGVSNEQFF. CDR3 DNA sequence: TGTGCCAGCAGTCCCTTTGAAGCGGGAGTTTCAAATGAGCAGTTCTTC.

As for this clonotype: A much larger clone sits a single nucleotide away, making a read error possible. CDR3 in DNA: TGCAGTGCTACCGGGACTAGCGACAATGAGCAGTTCTTC. Protein product: CSATGTSDNEQFF. V and J are TRBV20-1 and TRBJ2-1; TRBD2 aligns across 10 bases. The CDR3 is 13 residues long. From germline, CDR1 is DFQATT and CDR2 SNEGSKA (reference sequence). V trimming: 4 bases; J trimming: 5 bases; junction bases outside the gene matches: 2.

This clonotype occurred many times. CDR3 in amino acids: CASSLRQLREQFF. As DNA, the CDR3 is TGTGCCAGCAGTTTAAGACAGCTAAGGGAGCAGTTCTTC. This chain links TRBV28 with TRBJ2-1; TRBD1 is a possible D gene (5 bases). V was cut by 2 bases and J by 10 bases, with 12 bases left in between. The CDR3 has 13 residues. CDR1 is MDHEN, CDR2 SYDVKM, per germline.

This clonotype was counted at least ten times. The J gene is TRBJ2-3, the V gene TRBV11-2; TRBD2 agrees at 16 bases. This CDR3 spans 17 amino acids. Germline trimming cut 2 bases from V and 6 bases from J; bases unmatched to any gene: 5. CDR1 and CDR2 (germline): SGHAT, FQNNGV. The CDR3 bases are TGTGCCAGCAGCTTAAGGCCGGGACTAGCGGGAGGGGATACGCAGTATTTT. It codes for CASSLRPGLAGGDTQYF.

This clonotype was seen ten or more times. This rearrangement joins TRBV6-2 or TRBV6-3 to TRBJ1-2; D not certain. The V end was cut by 7 bases, the J end by 2 bases, with 17 bases between. Per germline, CDR1 MNHEY and CDR2 SVGEGT. The CDR3 loop spans 15 amino acids. For the CDR3, the DNA is TGTGCCAGCACGGAAATAGAACGCCTCAACTATGGCTACACCTTC. It is translated as CASTEIERLNYGYTF.

There are a few counts of this clonotype. The chain uses TRBV5-5 and TRBJ2-3, with TRBD2 as a possible D gene (5 bases). The germline V gene has CDR1 SGHKS and CDR2 YYEKEE (reference sequence). The V and J ends lost 3 bases and 9 bases respectively, with 14 bases between them. The CDR3 runs to 13 residues. The CDR3 protein is CASSSGLSGTQYF. The DNA for the CDR3 is TGTGCCAGCAGCTCTGGACTCTCCGGGACGCAGTATTTT. The full variable domain, its missing parts supplied by reference TRBV5-5 and TRBJ2-3, is DAGVTQSPTHLIKTRGQQVTLRCSPISGHKSVSWYQQVLGQGPQFIFQYYEKEERGRGNFPDRFSARQFPNYSSELNVNALLLGDSALYLCASSSGLSGTQYFGPGTRLTVL.

This clonotype was picked up many times. The J gene is TRBJ2-2, the V gene TRBV2; TRBD2 matches at 8 bases. This CDR3 region has 16 residues. Germline CDR1 is SNHLY and CDR2 is FYNNEI. After removal of 7 bases from V and 1 base from J, the junction contained 8 bases not matched to a gene. CDR3 amino acids: CASTPLSGRNTGELFF. The DNA of the CDR3 is TGTGCCAGCACTCCCCTGAGCGGGAGGAACACCGGGGAGCTGTTTTTT.

V gene TRBV20-1 combines with J gene TRBJ1-2; D unclear. The germline V gene encodes CDR1 DFQATT and CDR2 SNEGSKA (reference sequence). The CDR3 runs 12 residues. V was pared by 7 bases and J by 6 bases, with 15 bases between. The CDR3 region has the DNA TGCAGTGGGGAGGCGAGGGCCCATGGCTACACCTTC. Its protein is CSGEARAHGYTF.

This chain uses TRBV6-8 with TRBJ1-5, with D unclear. CDR3 size: 12 residues. Germline CDR1 and CDR2: MNHGY and SAAAGT. Trimming left V 8 bases short and J 4 bases short, with 9 bases between. CDR3 DNA sequence: TGTGCCAGCGGGGTGGGGAATCAGCCCCAGCATTTT. Translation gives CASGVGNQPQHF.

V gene TRBV4-1 combines with J gene TRBJ1-6, with TRBD1 matching over 7 bases. V dropped 5 bases and J dropped 7; count of bases not matched to a gene: 8. CDR1 MGHRA and CDR2 YSYEKL come from the germline V gene. The CDR3 runs to 15 residues. This CDR3 is CASSTQGLENSPLHF. The CDR3 coding sequence is TGCGCCAGCAGCACACAGGGGTTGGAGAATTCACCCCTCCACTTT.

The rearrangement uses TRBV29-1 and TRBJ2-5; 7 bases agree with TRBD1. Germline CDR1 and CDR2: SQVTM and ANQGSEA. The CDR3 consists of 13 residues. Trimming removed 4 bases from V and 5 bases from J; junction bases left unmatched: 7. The CDR3 DNA sequence: TGCAGCGTTGGACAGGGTGGTCTGGAGACCCAGTACTTC. Translation: CSVGQGGLETQYF.

The chain links TRBV20-1 to TRBJ1-2; no reliable D call. Trimming pared 2 bases from V and 8 bases from J, leaving 12 bases between. The CDR3 length is 12 residues. Germline values: CDR1 DFQATT, CDR2 SNEGSKA (reference sequence). This CDR3 is CSARKGSGGYTF. CDR3 sequence (DNA): TGCAGTGCTAGAAAAGGCTCGGGAGGCTACACCTTC.

This clonotype was seen ten or more times. The V gene is TRBV30, the J gene TRBJ2-3, with TRBD2 matching over 8 bases. This CDR3 has 13 amino acids. Germline CDR1 is GTSNPN and CDR2 is SVGIG (reference sequence). Written as DNA, the CDR3 is TGTGCTGGAGGGAGCGGGAGTTCAGATACGCAGTATTTT. This sequence encodes CAGGSGSSDTQYF.

There are many counts of this clonotype. This chain connects TRBV7-9 to TRBJ1-2; D ambiguous. Germline lookup yields CDR1 SEHNR and CDR2 FQNEAQ (reference sequence). The CDR3 extends over 16 amino acids. Trimming stripped 4 bases from V and 3 bases from J, with 18 bases between. The CDR3: CASSSSGLPGDYGYTF. In DNA, the CDR3 is TGTGCCAGCAGCTCCTCGGGCCTCCCCGGGGACTATGGCTACACCTTC.

This clonotype occurred a few times. The chain is built from TRBV7-9 and TRBJ2-7; D assignment may be TRBD1 or TRBD2 (5 bases each). Trimming removed 6 bases at V and 4 bases at J, with 16 bases between. The CDR3 totals 14 residues. Germline CDR1 reads SEHNR; CDR2 reads FQNEAQ (reference sequence). The CDR3 is CASSGRGAYYEQYF. DNA for the CDR3: TGTGCCAGCAGTGGCCGGGGCGCTTATTACGAGCAGTACTTC.

This clonotype occurred many times. V usage is TRBV11-2 and J usage is TRBJ2-1; D is unresolved. Germline-derived CDR1 and CDR2 are SGHAT and FQNNGV. CDR3 length: 14 residues. V was pared by 4 bases and J by 9 bases, with 16 bases between. CDR3 bases: TGTGCCAGCAGCTCGGCCAGAGCCCCCCCTGAGCAGTTCTTC. It encodes CASSSARAPPEQFF.

This clonotype was observed at least ten times. The chain employs TRBV18 and TRBJ2-1; D remains ambiguous. V shed 6 bases and J shed 13 bases, with 16 bases lying between them. Germline V gene sequence: CDR1 KGHSH, CDR2 LQKENI. CDR3 length: 12 amino acids. Here the CDR3 reads CASSPRLDGQFF. The CDR3 nucleotides read TGTGCCAGCTCCCCCAGACTGGACGGACAGTTCTTC.

This rearrangement joins TRBV29-1 to TRBJ2-5; D might be TRBD1 (5 bases). This CDR3 has 12 amino acids. Germline loops: CDR1 SQVTM, CDR2 ANQGSEA. V was trimmed by 4 bases and J by 1 base, leaving 7 bases between them. CDR3 in amino acids: CSVGGFQETQYF. CDR3 DNA: TGCAGCGTTGGGGGCTTCCAAGAGACCCAGTACTTC.

This clonotype occurred a few times. The J gene is TRBJ2-1, the V gene TRBV6-1, with D perhaps TRBD2 (6 bases). Germline assignment: CDR1 MNHNS and CDR2 SASEGT. This CDR3 has 16 amino acids. The V end lost 5 bases, the J end lost 8 bases, and 22 bases lay between the germline ends. For the CDR3, the DNA is TGTGCCAGCAGTTATGTCGGGGGTCCCACTGTCCATGAGCAGTTCTTC. This sequence encodes CASSYVGGPTVHEQFF.

The chain links TRBV15 to TRBJ2-3; D remains unclear. Germline V lookup: CDR1 LNHNV, CDR2 YYDKDF (reference sequence). This CDR3 region has 15 residues. Trimming removed 1 base at V and 1 base at J, with 9 bases between. As DNA, the CDR3 is TGTGCCACCAGCAGAGGGGGATTGGGCACAGATACGCAGTATTTT. Encoded protein: CATSRGGLGTDTQYF.

V and J are TRBV7-9 and TRBJ2-5, with D maybe TRBD1 (6 bases). The CDR3 is 14 amino acids. Germline CDR1 and CDR2: SEHNR and FQNEAQ (reference sequence). The germline V and J ends were trimmed by 4 bases and 4 bases, with 13 bases remaining between them. Written as DNA, the CDR3 is TGTGCCAGCAGCTCCTCGACAGGAGTAGAGACCCAGTACTTC. Translated, it gives CASSSSTGVETQYF.

The table lists this clonotype with many counts. The V gene is TRBV27, the J gene TRBJ1-2; D is undetermined. Between the trimmed V and J ends, which lost 7 bases and 0 bases, there was a span of 15 bases. CDR1 is MNHEY and CDR2 is SMNVEV in the germline V gene (reference sequence). The CDR3 is 15 amino acids. DNA of the CDR3: TGTGCCAGCAAGCTCGGGAATCCTTCTAACTATGGCTACACCTTC. It translates to CASKLGNPSNYGYTF.

This clonotype came up many times. The V and J genes are TRBV30 and TRBJ1-4; no firm D call. CDR1 GTSNPN and CDR2 SVGIG come from the germline V gene (reference sequence). Trimming left V 2 bases short and J 5 bases short, with 15 bases between. The CDR3 has 15 residues. CDR3 coding DNA: TGTGCCTGGAGTAGAGTACAGCGCCCGAATGAAAAACTGTTTTTT. Residues: CAWSRVQRPNEKLFF.

This clonotype has just a few counts. The chain couples TRBV29-1 to TRBJ1-2, with 8 bases identical to TRBD1. CDR1 is SQVTM, CDR2 ANQGSEA, per germline. V lost 2 bases to trimming and J lost 10 bases; unmatched junction nucleotides: 6. CDR3 length: 12 amino acids. The CDR3 loop reads CSVEWAGGTYTF. The DNA of the CDR3 is TGCAGCGTTGAATGGGCAGGGGGCACCTACACCTTC.